This TCR beta chain was profiled in a study of OX40 agonist ivuxolimab in advanced cancers. About the research overall: Prior anti-PD-1, anti-PD-L1 or anti-CTLA-4 therapy did not bar entry, and more than 35% had some.

The CDR3 sequence is 15 residues long. Germline CDR1 LGHNA, CDR2 YSLEER. V shed 0 bases and J shed 1 base, with 7 bases lying between them. Remarks on this clone: Its antigen is currently unknown. Other nucleotide sequences in the sample specify the same CDR3.

Only in-frame clones appear in the TCRdb table, and some are missing; sequencing was by immunoSEQ multiplex PCR. The sample includes approximately 110,000 clones, just under 95% seen only once; the top ten take under 0.85%. Study-level points and caveats: CD4+ and CD8+ T cells in blood underwent clonal expansion by week 6 at 0.1 to 3.0 mg/kg. In general, CD8+ T cells held more expanded clones than CD4+ did, on average.

The clonotype comes from an adult with an advanced solid tumor such as melanoma, head and neck, liver or kidney cancer. The chain has TRBV4-3 and TRBJ1-5, with a possible D match to TRBD1 (6 bases). This sample comprised CD4+ or CD8+ T cells sorted from blood, obtained in a trial of the OX40 agonist ivuxolimab. CDR3 coding DNA: TGCGCCAGCAGCCAAGATAGGGGGAGCAATCAGCCCCAGCATTTT. It specifies CASSQDRGSNQPQHF.